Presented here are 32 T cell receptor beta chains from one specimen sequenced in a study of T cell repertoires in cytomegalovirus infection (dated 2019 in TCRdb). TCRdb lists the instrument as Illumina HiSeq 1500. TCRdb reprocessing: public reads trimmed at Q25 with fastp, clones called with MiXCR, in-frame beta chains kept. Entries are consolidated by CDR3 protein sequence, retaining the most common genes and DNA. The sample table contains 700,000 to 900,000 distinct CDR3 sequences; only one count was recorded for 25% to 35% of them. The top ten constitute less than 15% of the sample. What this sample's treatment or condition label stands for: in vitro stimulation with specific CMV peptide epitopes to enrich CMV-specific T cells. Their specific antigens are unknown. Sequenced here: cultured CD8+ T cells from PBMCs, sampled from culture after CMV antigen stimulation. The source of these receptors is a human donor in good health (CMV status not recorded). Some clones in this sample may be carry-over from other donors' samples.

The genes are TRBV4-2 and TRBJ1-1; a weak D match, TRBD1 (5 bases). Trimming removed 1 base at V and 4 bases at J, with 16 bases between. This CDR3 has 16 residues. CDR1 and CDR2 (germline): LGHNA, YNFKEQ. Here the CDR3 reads CASSQVGQGLSTEAFF. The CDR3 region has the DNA TGTGCCAGCAGCCAAGTTGGGCAGGGTTTAAGCACTGAAGCTTTCTTT.

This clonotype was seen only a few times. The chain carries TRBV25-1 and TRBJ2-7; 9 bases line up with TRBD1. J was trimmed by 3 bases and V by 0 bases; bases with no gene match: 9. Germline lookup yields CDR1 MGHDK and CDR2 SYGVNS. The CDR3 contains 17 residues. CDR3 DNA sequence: TGTGCCAGCAGTGAATACGTCCTGGGACAGGGTCTCTACGAGCAGTACTTC. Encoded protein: CASSEYVLGQGLYEQYF.

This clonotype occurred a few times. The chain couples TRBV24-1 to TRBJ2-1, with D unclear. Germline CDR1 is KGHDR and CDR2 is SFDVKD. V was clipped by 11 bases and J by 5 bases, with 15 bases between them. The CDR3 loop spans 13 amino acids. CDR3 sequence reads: CAIDSRADNEQFF. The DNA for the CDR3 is TGTGCCATCGATTCCCGGGCAGACAATGAGCAGTTCTTC.

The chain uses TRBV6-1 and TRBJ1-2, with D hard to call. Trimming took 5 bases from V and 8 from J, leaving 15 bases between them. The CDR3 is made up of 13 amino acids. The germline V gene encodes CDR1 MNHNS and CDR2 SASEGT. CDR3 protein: CASSYIPLAGYTF. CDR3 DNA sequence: TGTGCCAGCAGTTACATCCCACTTGCAGGCTACACCTTC.

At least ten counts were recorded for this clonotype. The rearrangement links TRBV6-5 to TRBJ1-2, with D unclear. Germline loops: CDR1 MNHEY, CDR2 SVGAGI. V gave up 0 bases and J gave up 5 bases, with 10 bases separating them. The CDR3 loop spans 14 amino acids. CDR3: CASSYSETDYGYTF. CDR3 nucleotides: TGTGCCAGCAGTTACTCGGAGACTGATTATGGCTACACCTTC.

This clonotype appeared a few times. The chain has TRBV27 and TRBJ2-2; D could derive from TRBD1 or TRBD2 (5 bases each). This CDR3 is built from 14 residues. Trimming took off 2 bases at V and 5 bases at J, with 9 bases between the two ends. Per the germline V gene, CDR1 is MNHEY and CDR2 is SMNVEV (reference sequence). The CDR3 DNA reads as TGTGCCAGCAGTTTAATTGGGGGTACCGGGGAGCTGTTTTTT. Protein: CASSLIGGTGELFF.

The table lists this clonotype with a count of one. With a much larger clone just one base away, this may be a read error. CDR3 residues: CASSVATGELFF. CDR3 nucleotide sequence: TGTGCCAGCAGCGTAGCGACCGGGGAGCTGTTTTTT. This sequence joins TRBV9 and TRBJ2-2, with unresolved D. CDR1 and CDR2 (germline): SGDLS, YYNGEE. This CDR3 spans 12 amino acids. V shed 0 bases and J shed 5 bases, with 2 bases lying between them.

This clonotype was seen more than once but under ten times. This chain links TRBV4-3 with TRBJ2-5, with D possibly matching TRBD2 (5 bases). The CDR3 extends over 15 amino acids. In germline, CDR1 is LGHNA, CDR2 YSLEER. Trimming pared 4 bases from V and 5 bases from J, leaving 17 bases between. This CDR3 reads CASSPWRGQAETQYF. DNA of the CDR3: TGCGCCAGCAGCCCCTGGCGAGGGCAAGCGGAGACCCAGTACTTC.

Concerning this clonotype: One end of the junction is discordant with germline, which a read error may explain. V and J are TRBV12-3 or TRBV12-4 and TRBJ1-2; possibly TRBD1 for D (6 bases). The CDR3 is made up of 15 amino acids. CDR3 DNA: TGTGCCAGCAGTTTAGCGCCGGGGGCGAACTATGGCTTCACCTTC. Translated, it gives CASSLAPGANYGFTF.

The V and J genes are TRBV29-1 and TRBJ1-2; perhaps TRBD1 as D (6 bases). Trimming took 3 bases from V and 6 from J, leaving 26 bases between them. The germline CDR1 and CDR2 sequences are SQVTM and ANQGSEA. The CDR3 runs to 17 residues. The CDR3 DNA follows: TGCAGCGTTGATCAAAGTAACAGGGACCCCCATATGGATGGCTACACCTTC. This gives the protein CSVDQSNRDPHMDGYTF.

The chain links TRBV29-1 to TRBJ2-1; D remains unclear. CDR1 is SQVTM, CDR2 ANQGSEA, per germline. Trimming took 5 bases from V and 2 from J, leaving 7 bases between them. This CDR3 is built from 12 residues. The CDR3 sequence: CSVPRTYNEQFF. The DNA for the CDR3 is TGCAGCGTTCCCCGGACCTACAATGAGCAGTTCTTC.

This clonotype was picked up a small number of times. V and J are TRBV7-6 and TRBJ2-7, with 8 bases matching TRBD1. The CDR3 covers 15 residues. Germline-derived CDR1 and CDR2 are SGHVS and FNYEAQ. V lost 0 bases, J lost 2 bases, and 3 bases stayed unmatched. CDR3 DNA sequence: TGTGCCAGCAGCTTAGCTCAGGGGGCGGCCTACGAGCAGTACGTC. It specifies CASSLAQGAAYEQYV.

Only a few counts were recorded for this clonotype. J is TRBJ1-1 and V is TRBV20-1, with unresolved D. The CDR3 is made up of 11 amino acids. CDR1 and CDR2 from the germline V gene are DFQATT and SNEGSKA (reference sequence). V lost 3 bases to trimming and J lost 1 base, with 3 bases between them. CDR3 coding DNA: TGCAGTGCTAGTAGGAACACTGAAGCTTTCTTT. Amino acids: CSASRNTEAFF.

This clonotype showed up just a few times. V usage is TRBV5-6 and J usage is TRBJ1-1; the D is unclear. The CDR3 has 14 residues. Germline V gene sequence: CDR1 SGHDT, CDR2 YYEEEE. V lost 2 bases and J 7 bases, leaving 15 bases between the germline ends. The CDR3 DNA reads TGTGCCAGCAGCTTCGGCCGTCCGGCAGGTGAAGCTTTCTTT. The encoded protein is CASSFGRPAGEAFF.

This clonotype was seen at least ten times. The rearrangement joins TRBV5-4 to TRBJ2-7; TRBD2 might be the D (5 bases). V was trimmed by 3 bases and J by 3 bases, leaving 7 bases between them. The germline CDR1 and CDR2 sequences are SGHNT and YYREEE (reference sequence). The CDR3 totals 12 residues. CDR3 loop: CASSSTSYEQYF. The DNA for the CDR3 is TGTGCCAGCAGCTCAACTAGCTACGAGCAGTACTTC.

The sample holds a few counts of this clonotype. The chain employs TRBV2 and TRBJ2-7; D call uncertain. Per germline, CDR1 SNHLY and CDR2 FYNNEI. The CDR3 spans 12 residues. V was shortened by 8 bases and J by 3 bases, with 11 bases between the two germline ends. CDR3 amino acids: CASLGPFYEQYF. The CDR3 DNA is TGTGCCAGCCTTGGACCTTTCTACGAGCAGTACTTC.

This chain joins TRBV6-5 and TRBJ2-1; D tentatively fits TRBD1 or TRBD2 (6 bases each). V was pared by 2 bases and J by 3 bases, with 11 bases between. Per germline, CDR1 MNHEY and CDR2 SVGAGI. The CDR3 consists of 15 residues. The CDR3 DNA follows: TGTGCCAGCAGTTACGGCGGGGACATCTACAATGAGCAGTTCTTC. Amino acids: CASSYGGDIYNEQFF.

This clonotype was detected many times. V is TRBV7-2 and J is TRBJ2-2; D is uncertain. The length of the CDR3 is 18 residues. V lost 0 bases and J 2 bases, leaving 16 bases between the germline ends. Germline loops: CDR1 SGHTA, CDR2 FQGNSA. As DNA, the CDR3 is TGTGCCAGCAGCTTAGCGCCTGGGGTATCTCTAAACACCGGGGAGCTGTTTTTT. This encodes CASSLAPGVSLNTGELFF. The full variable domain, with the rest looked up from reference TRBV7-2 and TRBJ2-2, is GAGVSQSPSNKVTEKGKDVELRCDPISGHTALYWYRQSLGQGLEFLIYFQGNSAPDKSGLPSDRFSAERTGGSVSTLTIQRTQQEDSAVYLCASSLAPGVSLNTGELFFGEGSRLTVL.

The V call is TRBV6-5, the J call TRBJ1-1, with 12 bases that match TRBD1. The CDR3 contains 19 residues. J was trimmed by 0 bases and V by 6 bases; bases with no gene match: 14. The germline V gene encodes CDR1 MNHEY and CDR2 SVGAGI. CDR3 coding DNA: TGTGCCAGCAGCCTTACTCACCCGGGACAGGGGGCGGTGAACACTGAAGCTTTCTTT. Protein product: CASSLTHPGQGAVNTEAFF.

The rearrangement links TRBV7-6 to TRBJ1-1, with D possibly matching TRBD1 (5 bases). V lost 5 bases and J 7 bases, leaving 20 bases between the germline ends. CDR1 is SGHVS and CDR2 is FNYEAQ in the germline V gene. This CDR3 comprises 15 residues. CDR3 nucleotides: TGTGCCAGCAGCCCTCAGTCGGGGCCCAGTCGTGAAGCTTTCTTT. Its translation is CASSPQSGPSREAFF.

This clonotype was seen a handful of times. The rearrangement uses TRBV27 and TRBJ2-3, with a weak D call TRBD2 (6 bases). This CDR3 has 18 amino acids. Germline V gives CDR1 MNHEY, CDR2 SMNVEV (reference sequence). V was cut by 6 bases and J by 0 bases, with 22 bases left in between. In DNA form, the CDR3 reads TGTGCCAGCAGCAATCTTAACGGGGGTTTTTCTAGCACAGATACGCAGTATTTT. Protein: CASSNLNGGFSSTDTQYF.

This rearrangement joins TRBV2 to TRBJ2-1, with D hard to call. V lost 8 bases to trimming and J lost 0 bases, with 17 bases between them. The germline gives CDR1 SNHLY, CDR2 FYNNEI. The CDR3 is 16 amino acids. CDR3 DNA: TGTGCCAGCCTCGATCGTACTTTTAGCTCCTACAATGAGCAGTTCTTC. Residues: CASLDRTFSSYNEQFF.

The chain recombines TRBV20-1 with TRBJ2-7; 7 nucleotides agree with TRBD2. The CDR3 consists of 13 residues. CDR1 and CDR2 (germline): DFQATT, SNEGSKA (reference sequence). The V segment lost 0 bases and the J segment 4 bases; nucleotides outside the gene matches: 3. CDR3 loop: CSARDRGVYEQYV. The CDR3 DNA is TGCAGTGCTAGAGATCGGGGGGTGTACGAGCAGTACGTC.

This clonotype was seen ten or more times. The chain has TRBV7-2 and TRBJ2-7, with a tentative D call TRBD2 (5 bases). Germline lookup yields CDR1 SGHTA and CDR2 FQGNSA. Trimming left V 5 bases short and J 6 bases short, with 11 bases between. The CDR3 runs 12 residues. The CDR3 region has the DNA TGTGCCAGCAGCGAGGGTTTAGGCGAGCAGTACGTC. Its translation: CASSEGLGEQYV.

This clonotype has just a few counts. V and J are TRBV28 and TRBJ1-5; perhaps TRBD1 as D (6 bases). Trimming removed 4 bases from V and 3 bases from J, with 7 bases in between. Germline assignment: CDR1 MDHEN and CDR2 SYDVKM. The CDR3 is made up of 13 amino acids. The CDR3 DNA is TGTGCCAGCAGTTGGACAGACAATCAGCCCCAGCATTTT. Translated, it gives CASSWTDNQPQHF.

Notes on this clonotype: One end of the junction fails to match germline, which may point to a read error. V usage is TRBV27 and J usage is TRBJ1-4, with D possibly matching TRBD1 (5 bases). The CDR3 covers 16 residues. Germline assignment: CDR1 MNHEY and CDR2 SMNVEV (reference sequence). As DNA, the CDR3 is TGTGCCAGCAGTTCCAACCTAAGGGGCACTAATGGAAAACTGTTTTTT. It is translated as CASSSNLRGTNGKLFF.

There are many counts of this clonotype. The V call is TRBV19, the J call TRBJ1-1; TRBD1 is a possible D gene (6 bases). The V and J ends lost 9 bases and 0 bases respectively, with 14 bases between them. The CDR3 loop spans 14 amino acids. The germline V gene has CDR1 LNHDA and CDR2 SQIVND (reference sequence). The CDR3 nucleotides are TGTGCCAGCAGACCCGGACAGCTGAACACTGAAGCTTTCTTT. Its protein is CASRPGQLNTEAFF.

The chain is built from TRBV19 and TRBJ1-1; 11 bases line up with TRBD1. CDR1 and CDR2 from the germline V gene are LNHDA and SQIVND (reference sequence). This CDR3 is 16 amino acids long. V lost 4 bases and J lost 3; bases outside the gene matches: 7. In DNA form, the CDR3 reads TGTGCCAGTAGTAAATGGACAGGGGGCGCCGACACTGAAGCTTTCTTT. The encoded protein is CASSKWTGGADTEAFF.

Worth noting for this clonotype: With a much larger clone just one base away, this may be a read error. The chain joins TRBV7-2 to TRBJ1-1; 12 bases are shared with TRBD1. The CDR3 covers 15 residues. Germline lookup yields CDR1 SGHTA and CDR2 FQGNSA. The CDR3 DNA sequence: TGTGCCAACAGCGGGACAGGGGGCAGGGACACTGAAGCTTTCTTT. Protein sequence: CANSGTGGRDTEAFF.

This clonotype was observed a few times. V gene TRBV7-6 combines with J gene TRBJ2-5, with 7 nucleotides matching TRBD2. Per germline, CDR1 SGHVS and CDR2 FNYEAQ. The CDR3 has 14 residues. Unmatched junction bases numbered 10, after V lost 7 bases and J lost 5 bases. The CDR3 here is CASTQRVGGETQYF. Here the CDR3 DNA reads TGTGCCAGCACCCAGAGGGTGGGGGGGGAGACCCAGTACTTC.

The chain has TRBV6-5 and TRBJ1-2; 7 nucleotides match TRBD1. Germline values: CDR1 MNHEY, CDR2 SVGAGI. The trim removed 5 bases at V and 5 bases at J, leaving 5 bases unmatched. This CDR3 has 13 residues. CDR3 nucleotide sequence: TGTGCCAGCAGTACAGGGGCGTTGTATGGCTACACCTTC. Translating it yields CASSTGALYGYTF.

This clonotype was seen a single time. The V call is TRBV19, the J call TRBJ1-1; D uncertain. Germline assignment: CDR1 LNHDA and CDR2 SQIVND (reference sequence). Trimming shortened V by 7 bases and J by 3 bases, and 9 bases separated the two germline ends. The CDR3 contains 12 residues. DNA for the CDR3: TGTGCCAGTATTAGGGAGGACACTGAAGCTTTCTTT. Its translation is CASIREDTEAFF. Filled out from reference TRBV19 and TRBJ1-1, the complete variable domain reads DGGITQSPKYLFRKEGQNVTLSCEQNLNHDAMYWYRQDPGQGLRLIYYSQIVNDFQKGDIAEGYSVSREKKESFPLTVTSAQKNPTAFYLCASIREDTEAFFGQGTRLTVV.